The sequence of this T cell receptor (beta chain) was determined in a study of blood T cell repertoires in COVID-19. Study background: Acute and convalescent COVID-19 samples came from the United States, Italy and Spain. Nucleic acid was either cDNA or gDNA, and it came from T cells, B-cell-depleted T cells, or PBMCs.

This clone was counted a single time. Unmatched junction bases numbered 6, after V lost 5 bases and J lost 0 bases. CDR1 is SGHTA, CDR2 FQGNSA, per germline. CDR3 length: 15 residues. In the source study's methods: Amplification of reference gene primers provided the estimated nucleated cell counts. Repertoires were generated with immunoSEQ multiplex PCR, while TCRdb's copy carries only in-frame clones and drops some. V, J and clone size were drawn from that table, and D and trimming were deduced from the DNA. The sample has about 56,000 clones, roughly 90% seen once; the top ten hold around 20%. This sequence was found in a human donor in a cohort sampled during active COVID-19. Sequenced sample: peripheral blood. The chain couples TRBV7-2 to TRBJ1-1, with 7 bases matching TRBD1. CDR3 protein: CASSTRQGMNTEAFF. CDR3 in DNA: TGTGCCAGCAGCACCAGACAGGGCATGAACACTGAAGCTTTCTTT. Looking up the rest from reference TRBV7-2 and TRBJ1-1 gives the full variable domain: GAGVSQSPSNKVTEKGKDVELRCDPISGHTALYWYRQSLGQGLEFLIYFQGNSAPDKSGLPSDRFSAERTGGSVSTLTIQRTQQEDSAVYLCASSTRQGMNTEAFFGQGTRLTVV.